This passage covers 19 T cell receptor beta chains from one sample sequenced in a study of T cells in Graves' hyperthyroidism and ophthalmopathy. Authors of the study amplified TCR beta CDR3 regions from RNA transcripts. Using the HTBI primer set, a first-round RT-PCR was run on the TCR CDR3. Each CDR3 protein gets one entry after TCRdb re-called the multiplex PCR reads with MiXCR. In the table there are 350,000 or so distinct CDR3 sequences, 15% to 20% of which are singletons. Sequenced material: blood. All receptors come from a woman in her fifties or sixties with Graves' hyperthyroidism.

The rearrangement links TRBV2 to TRBJ2-3; 7 bases map to TRBD2. There are 16 residues in the CDR3. V shed 4 bases and J 1 base; nucleotides not matched to a gene: 8. CDR1 is SNHLY, CDR2 FYNNEI, per germline. The CDR3 region is CASSGGLGGGTDTQYF. The CDR3 bases are TGTGCCAGCAGTGGAGGACTAGGTGGAGGCACAGATACGCAGTATTTT.

Many counts were recorded for this clonotype. The chain is built from TRBV30 and TRBJ2-5; 11 bases match TRBD2. Germline trimming cut 8 bases from V and 10 bases from J; bases unmatched to any gene: 21. In germline, CDR1 is GTSNPN, CDR2 SVGIG (reference sequence). The CDR3 contains 16 residues. CDR3 nucleotides: TGTGCCAGCCAACCCCGGTTAGCGGGAGGGCCCTTCGACCAGTACTTC. It encodes CASQPRLAGGPFDQYF.

This clonotype was counted ten times or more. The rearrangement joins TRBV3-1 to TRBJ2-5; D uncertain. Germline-derived CDR1 and CDR2 are LGHDT and YNNKEL (reference sequence). Trimming stripped 0 bases from V and 5 bases from J, with 7 bases between. This CDR3 has 13 residues. In nucleotides, the CDR3 is TGTGCCAGCAGCCAAGAAAGTCTCGAGACCCAGTACTTC. It encodes CASSQESLETQYF.

This CDR3 reads CASSIAPLDTQYF. The CDR3 DNA sequence: TGTGCCAGTAGTATAGCACCCTTGGATACGCAGTATTTT. The J gene is TRBJ2-3, the V gene TRBV19; D gene uncertain. Germline CDR1 reads LNHDA; CDR2 reads SQIVND (reference sequence). This CDR3 comprises 13 residues. Trimming removed 1 base at V and 6 bases at J, with 8 bases between.

This chain joins TRBV7-8 and TRBJ1-1; perhaps TRBD1 as D (5 bases). Looked up from germline, CDR1 is SGHVS and CDR2 is FQNEAQ. The CDR3 covers 13 residues. Trimming left V 1 base short and J 9 bases short, with 12 bases between. CDR3 in DNA: TGTGCCAGCAGCTTAGAACAGGCTGGTAAAGCTTTCTTT. It translates to CASSLEQAGKAFF.

This clonotype was seen many times. V gene TRBV2 combines with J gene TRBJ2-7; D may be TRBD1 (6 bases). Germline CDR1 is SNHLY and CDR2 is FYNNEI. V gave up 6 bases and J gave up 4 bases, with 13 bases separating them. The CDR3 is 13 amino acids. The CDR3 sequence: CASSPQGKYEQYV. For the CDR3, the DNA is TGTGCCAGCAGCCCACAGGGAAAGTACGAGCAGTACGTC.

V usage is TRBV20-1 and J usage is TRBJ2-2, with no clear D. Germline V gene data show CDR1 as DFQATT and CDR2 as SNEGSKA (reference sequence). The CDR3 is 16 residues long. The V end lost 0 bases, the J end lost 3 bases, and 14 bases lay between the germline ends. For the CDR3, the DNA is TGCAGTGCTAGAGAAGACCGGCCTGTAGACACCGGGGAGCTGTTTTTT. It is translated as CSAREDRPVDTGELFF.

This clonotype has just a few counts. The CDR3 DNA reads as TGTGCCAGGCGACAGGGGACCGTGAACACCGGGGAGCTGTTTTTT. It translates to CARRQGTVNTGELFF. The rearrangement uses TRBV19 and TRBJ2-2, with 8 bases identical to TRBD1. The V gene's germline CDR1 is LNHDA and CDR2 SQIVND (reference sequence). The trim removed 9 bases at V and 1 base at J, leaving 7 bases unmatched. CDR3 length: 15 residues.

This clonotype was seen repeatedly, ten times or more. This chain connects TRBV28 to TRBJ2-7; 9 bases fit TRBD2. V shed 3 bases and J 6 bases; nucleotides not matched to a gene: 12. The germline V gene has CDR1 MDHEN and CDR2 SYDVKM. The length of the CDR3 is 16 residues. CDR3 sequence: CASSFEYWTSVGEQYF. CDR3 DNA sequence: TGTGCCAGCAGTTTTGAGTACTGGACTAGCGTGGGCGAGCAGTACTTC.

The chain employs TRBV2 and TRBJ2-2, with TRBD1 matching over 7 bases. V lost 5 bases to trimming and J lost 0 bases; unmatched junction nucleotides: 9. Germline loops: CDR1 SNHLY, CDR2 FYNNEI. The CDR3 consists of 17 residues. DNA of the CDR3: TGTGCCAGCAGTTTGACAGGGCCACTATCGAACACCGGGGAGCTGTTTTTT. Translation gives CASSLTGPLSNTGELFF.

The rearrangement uses TRBV20-1 and TRBJ2-5; D not certain. Trimming cost V 0 bases and J 1 base, with 9 bases left between them. Germline CDR1 reads DFQATT; CDR2 reads SNEGSKA (reference sequence). CDR3 length: 14 amino acids. The CDR3 DNA reads TGCAGTGCTAGAGATGTTAGGGCCCAAGAGACCCAGTACTTC. Its translation: CSARDVRAQETQYF.

As regards this clonotype: The conserved final phenylalanine or tryptophan is absent from the CDR3, which likely points to a read error. This chain joins TRBV6-5 and TRBJ2-5; 12 positions match TRBD2. With 4 bases clipped from V and 0 bases from J, the junction kept 9 bases outside the gene matches. CDR3 length: 18 residues. Germline loops: CDR1 MNHEY, CDR2 SVGAGI. In DNA, the CDR3 is TGTGCCAGCAGTTTCCAACGGACTAGCGGGGAGCACCAAGAGACCCAGTACTCC. Translation gives CASSFQRTSGEHQETQYS.

Ten or more counts support this clonotype. The chain employs TRBV28 and TRBJ2-1, with D hard to call. Germline-derived CDR1 and CDR2 are MDHEN and SYDVKM. The V end lost 2 bases, the J end lost 4 bases, and 6 bases lay between the germline ends. The CDR3 sequence is 13 residues long. CDR3 in DNA: TGTGCCAGCAGTTTACCTACTTACAATGAGCAGTTCTTC. This gives the protein CASSLPTYNEQFF.

This clonotype occurred a few times. The junction shows a germline mismatch at one end, possibly a read error. V gene TRBV7-2 combines with J gene TRBJ2-7, with D tentatively TRBD1 (6 bases). CDR1 and CDR2 from the germline V gene are SGHTA and FQGNSA. This CDR3 has 14 residues. The CDR3 coding sequence is TGCGCCAGCAGCGAGAGGGGCAGGGGCTACGAGCAGTACTTC. Its protein product is CASSERGRGYEQYF.

This clonotype was counted many times. The rearrangement links TRBV9 to TRBJ2-5, with 7 positions matching TRBD1. V trimming: 3 bases; J trimming: 1 base; junction bases outside the gene matches: 3. Germline-derived CDR1 and CDR2 are SGDLS and YYNGEE. This CDR3 region has 14 residues. CDR3: CASSAGTAQETQYF. The CDR3 nucleotides read TGTGCCAGCAGCGCCGGGACAGCCCAAGAGACCCAGTACTTC.

V gene TRBV24-1 combines with J gene TRBJ2-7; possibly TRBD1 for D (6 bases). The CDR3 is made up of 16 amino acids. Trimming cost V 5 bases and J 4 bases, with 20 bases left between them. The germline V gene has CDR1 KGHDR and CDR2 SFDVKD. CDR3 coding DNA: TGTGCCACCAGTGGGAGACAGGTCCTCCTTGATTACGAGCAGTACTTC. Translating gives CATSGRQVLLDYEQYF.

This clonotype came up many times. DNA for the CDR3: TGTGCCACCAGCACCCCAGCCAGTGGCTCTGAAGCTTTCTTT. This sequence encodes CATSTPASGSEAFF. The genes are TRBV15 and TRBJ1-1; no clear D gene. The CDR3 sequence is 14 residues long. V was cut by 4 bases and J by 6 bases, with 15 bases left in between. In germline, CDR1 is LNHNV, CDR2 YYDKDF (reference sequence).

Ten or more counts support this clonotype. J is TRBJ2-5 and V is TRBV2, with TRBD2 identical over 7 bases. V lost 6 bases and J lost 4; bases outside the gene matches: 8. CDR1 is SNHLY and CDR2 is FYNNEI in the germline V gene. The CDR3 has 14 residues. The CDR3 DNA reads TGTGCCAGCAGGGCCGGGACTACGCTAGAGACCCAGTACTTC. As protein: CASRAGTTLETQYF. Supplemented by reference TRBV2 and TRBJ2-5, the full variable domain reads EPEVTQTPSHQVTQMGQEVILRCVPISNHLYFYWYRQILGQKVEFLVSFYNNEISEKSEIFDDQFSVERPDGSNFTLKIRSTKLEDSAMYFCASRAGTTLETQYFGPGTRLLVL.

The chain uses TRBV7-9 and TRBJ2-5; 7 nucleotides line up with TRBD2. The CDR3 sequence is 15 residues long. V was clipped by 1 base and J by 1 base; unmatched bases: 3. The V gene's germline CDR1 is SEHNR and CDR2 FQNEAQ (reference sequence). The CDR3 is CASSLGGGSQETQYF. The CDR3 region has the DNA TGTGCCAGCAGCTTAGGGGGCGGGAGCCAAGAGACCCAGTACTTC.